The present TCR beta chain was sequenced within a study of identifying expanded T cells in peripheral blood. Study-level findings and limits: Differentially abundant clones: 0.95 to 1.5 between replicates, about 17 at approximately 14 days, less than 20 at four.

No infections or other immune events were documented during collection. Notes on this clone: Its target is unknown.

TCRdb's table, derived via immunoSEQ multiplex PCR, lists solely in-frame clones and lacks some. The sample shows around 85,000 clones, 70% to 90% of them seen only once. There are 16 residues in the CDR3. V shed 6 bases and J shed 1 base, with 16 bases lying between them. CDR1 and CDR2 from the germline V gene are SGHDT and YYEEEE. The sequencing sample was made of blood. The V call is TRBV5-6, the J call TRBJ2-2; D gene uncertain. The clonotype originates from a person aged 18 to 70 in good health. The chain's CDR3 is CASITYGLVNTGELFF. DNA for the CDR3: TGTGCCAGCATCACCTATGGTTTAGTGAACACCGGGGAGCTGTTTTTT.